The source of this T cell receptor (beta chain) is a study of post-analysis software for immune sequencing data. Whole-study results and caveats: TRBV segments more frequent in patients than in controls numbered a few and included TRBV5-6, TRBV5-1 and TRBV20-1.

Unique molecular identifiers tagged the TCR beta cDNA libraries. Via MiXCR, TCRdb re-called the PCR reads, giving one row per CDR3 protein. The repertoire holds roughly 800,000 distinct CDR3 sequences, under 70% seen once, with approximately 4.5% in the top ten. Points on this clonotype: Its antigen is as yet unknown.

This CDR3 is built from 15 residues. CDR1 is ENHRY and CDR2 is SYGVKD in the germline V gene. J gave up 4 bases and V 4 bases, and 9 bases lay outside the gene matches. The source of this sequence is a girl aged 10-17 years with multiple sclerosis. The sequenced sample was blood. The J gene is TRBJ1-2, the V gene TRBV10-3; 7 bases line up with TRBD1. The CDR3, as DNA: TGTGCCATCAGTGGAGGAATGGGGACAGTCTATGGCTACACCTTC. Residues: CAISGGMGTVYGYTF.